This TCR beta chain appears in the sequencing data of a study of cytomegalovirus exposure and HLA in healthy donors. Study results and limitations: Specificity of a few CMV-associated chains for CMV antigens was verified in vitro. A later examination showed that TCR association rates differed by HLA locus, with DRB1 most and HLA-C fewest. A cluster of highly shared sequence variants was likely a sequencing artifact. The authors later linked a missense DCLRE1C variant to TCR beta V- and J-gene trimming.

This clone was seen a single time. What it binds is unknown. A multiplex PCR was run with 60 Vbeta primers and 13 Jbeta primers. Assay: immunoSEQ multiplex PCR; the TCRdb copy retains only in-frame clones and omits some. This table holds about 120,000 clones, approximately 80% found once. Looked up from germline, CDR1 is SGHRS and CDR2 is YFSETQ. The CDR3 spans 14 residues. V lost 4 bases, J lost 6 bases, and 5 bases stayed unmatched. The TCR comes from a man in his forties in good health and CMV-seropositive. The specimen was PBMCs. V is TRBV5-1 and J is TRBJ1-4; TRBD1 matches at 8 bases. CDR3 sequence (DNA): TGCGCCAGCAGCCCGGACAGGGATCATGAAAAACTGTTTTTT. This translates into CASSPDRDHEKLFF.